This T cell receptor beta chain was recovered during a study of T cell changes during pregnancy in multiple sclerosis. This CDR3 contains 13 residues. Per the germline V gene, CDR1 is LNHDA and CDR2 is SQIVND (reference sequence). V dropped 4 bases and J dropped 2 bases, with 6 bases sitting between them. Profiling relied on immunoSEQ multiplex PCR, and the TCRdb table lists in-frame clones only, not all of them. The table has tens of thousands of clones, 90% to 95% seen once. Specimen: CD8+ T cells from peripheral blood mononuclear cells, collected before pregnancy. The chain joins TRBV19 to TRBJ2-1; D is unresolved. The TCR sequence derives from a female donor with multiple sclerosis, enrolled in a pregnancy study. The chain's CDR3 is CASSNPAYNEQFF. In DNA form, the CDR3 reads TGTGCCAGTAGTAATCCAGCCTACAATGAGCAGTTCTTC.